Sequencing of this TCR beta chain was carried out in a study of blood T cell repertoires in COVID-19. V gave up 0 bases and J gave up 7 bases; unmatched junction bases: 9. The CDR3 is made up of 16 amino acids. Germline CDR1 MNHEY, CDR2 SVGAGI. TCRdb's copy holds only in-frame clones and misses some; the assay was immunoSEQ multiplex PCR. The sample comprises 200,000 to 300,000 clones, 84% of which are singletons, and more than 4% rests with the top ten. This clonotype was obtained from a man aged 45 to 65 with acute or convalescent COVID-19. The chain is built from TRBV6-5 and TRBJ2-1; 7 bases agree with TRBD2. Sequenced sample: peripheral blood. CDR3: CASSYSTGGLWNEQFF. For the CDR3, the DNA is TGTGCCAGCAGTTACTCGACGGGAGGTCTTTGGAATGAGCAGTTCTTC.